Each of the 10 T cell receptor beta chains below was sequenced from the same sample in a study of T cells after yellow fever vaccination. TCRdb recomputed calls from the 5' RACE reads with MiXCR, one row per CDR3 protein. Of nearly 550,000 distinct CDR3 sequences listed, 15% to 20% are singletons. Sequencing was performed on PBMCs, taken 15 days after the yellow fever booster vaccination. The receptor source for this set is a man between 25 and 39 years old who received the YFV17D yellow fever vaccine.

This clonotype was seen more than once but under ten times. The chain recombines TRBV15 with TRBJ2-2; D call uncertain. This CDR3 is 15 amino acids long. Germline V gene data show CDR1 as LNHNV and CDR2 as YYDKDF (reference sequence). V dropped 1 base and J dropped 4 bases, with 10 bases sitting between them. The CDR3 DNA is TGTGCCACCAGCAGAGGGGAAGTGGGCACCGGGGAGCTGTTTTTT. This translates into CATSRGEVGTGELFF.

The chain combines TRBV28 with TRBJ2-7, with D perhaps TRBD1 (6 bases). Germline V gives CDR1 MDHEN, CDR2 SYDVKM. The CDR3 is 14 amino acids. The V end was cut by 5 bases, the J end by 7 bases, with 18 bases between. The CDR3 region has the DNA TGTGCCAGCAGTCTGAGACAGGAGCACGGTGAGCAGTACTTC. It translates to CASSLRQEHGEQYF. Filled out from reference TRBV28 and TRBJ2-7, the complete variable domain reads DVKVTQSSRYLVKRTGEKVFLECVQDMDHENMFWYRQDPGLGLRLIYFSYDVKMKEKGDIPEGYSVSREKKERFSLILESASTNQTSMYLCASSLRQEHGEQYFGPGTRLTVT.

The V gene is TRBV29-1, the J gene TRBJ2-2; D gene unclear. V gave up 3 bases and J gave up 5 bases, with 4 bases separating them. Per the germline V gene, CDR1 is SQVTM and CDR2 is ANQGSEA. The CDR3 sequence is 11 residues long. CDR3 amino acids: CSVDRTGELFF. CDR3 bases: TGCAGCGTTGATCGGACCGGGGAGCTGTTTTTT.

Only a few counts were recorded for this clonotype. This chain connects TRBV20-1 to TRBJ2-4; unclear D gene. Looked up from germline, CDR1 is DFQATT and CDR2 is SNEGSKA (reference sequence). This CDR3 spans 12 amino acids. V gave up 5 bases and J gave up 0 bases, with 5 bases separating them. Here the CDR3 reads CSARLAKNIQYF. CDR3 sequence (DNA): TGCAGTGCTCGGCTAGCCAAAAACATTCAGTACTTC.

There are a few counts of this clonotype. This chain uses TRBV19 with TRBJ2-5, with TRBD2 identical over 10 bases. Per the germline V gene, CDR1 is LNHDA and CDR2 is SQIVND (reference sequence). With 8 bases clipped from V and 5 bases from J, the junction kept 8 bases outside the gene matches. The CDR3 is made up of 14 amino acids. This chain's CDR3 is CASGKAGGVETQYF. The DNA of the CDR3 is TGTGCCAGTGGAAAAGCGGGAGGGGTCGAGACCCAGTACTTC.

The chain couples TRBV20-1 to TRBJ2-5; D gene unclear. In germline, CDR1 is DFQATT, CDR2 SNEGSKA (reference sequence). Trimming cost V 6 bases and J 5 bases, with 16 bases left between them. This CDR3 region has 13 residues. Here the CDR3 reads CSATRSVRETQYF. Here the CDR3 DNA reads TGCAGTGCCACCCGCTCAGTGCGGGAGACCCAGTACTTC.

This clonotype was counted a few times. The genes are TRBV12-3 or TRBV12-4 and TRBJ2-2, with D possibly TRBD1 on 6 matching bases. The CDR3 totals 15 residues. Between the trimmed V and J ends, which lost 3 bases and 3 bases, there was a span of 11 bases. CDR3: CASSFWTDDTGELFF. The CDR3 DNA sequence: TGTGCCAGCAGTTTTTGGACAGATGACACCGGGGAGCTGTTTTTT.

The CDR3 region is CSGIATNEKLFF. In DNA, the CDR3 is TGCAGCGGGATAGCAACTAATGAAAAACTGTTTTTT. The gene calls are TRBV29-1 and TRBJ1-4; D remains unclear. Trimming stripped 7 bases from V and 0 bases from J, with 6 bases between. The CDR3 has 12 residues. CDR1 and CDR2 (germline): SQVTM, ANQGSEA.

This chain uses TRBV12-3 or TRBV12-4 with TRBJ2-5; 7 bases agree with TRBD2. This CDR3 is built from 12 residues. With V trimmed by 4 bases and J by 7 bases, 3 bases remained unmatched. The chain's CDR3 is CASSYGEGTQYF. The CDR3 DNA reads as TGTGCCAGCAGTTACGGGGAGGGGACCCAGTACTTC.

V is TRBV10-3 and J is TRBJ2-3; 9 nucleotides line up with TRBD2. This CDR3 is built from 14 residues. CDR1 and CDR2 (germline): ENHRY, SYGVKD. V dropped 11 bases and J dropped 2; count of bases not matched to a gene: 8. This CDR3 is CAGSGLASTDTQYF. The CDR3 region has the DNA TGTGCCGGCAGCGGACTAGCGTCCACAGATACGCAGTATTTT.